Below are 12 T cell receptor beta chains sequenced from a single sample in a study of OX40 agonist ivuxolimab in advanced cancers. The library relied on the immunoSEQ multiplex PCR assay. TCRdb obtained this table from immuneACCESS and retained in-frame rearrangements with V and J assigned. These tables miss some clones; where compared with another copy, unresolved V genes account for less than half of the shortfall, and the remainder is unexplained. Counted in this sample were tens of thousands of clones; 75% to 85% of them appeared once. The ten largest clones add up to roughly 9.8% of the sample. Material: CD4+ or CD8+ T cells sorted from blood, obtained in a trial of the OX40 agonist ivuxolimab. The source of these receptors is an adult with an advanced solid tumor such as melanoma, head and neck, liver or kidney cancer.

This chain uses TRBV7-9 with TRBJ1-1; D unclear. Trimming took 1 base from V and 1 from J, leaving 10 bases between them. The length of the CDR3 is 15 residues. Per germline, CDR1 SEHNR and CDR2 FQNEAQ (reference sequence). The CDR3 loop reads CASSLVGRSNTEAFF. The CDR3 DNA sequence: TGTGCCAGCAGCTTAGTGGGCAGGTCGAACACTGAAGCTTTCTTT.

The V and J genes are TRBV6-1 and TRBJ2-7; 7 nucleotides line up with TRBD1. The CDR3 runs to 15 residues. The ends lost 0 bases at V and 3 bases at J; junction bases unmatched: 5. The germline gives CDR1 MNHNS, CDR2 SASEGT. In DNA form, the CDR3 reads TGTGCCAGCAGTGAAGCGCCGGGACAGCACTACGAGCAGTACTTC. As protein: CASSEAPGQHYEQYF.

This sequence joins TRBV6-5 and TRBJ1-2; a weak D match, TRBD1 (6 bases). V was clipped by 6 bases and J by 4 bases, with 18 bases between them. Germline CDR1 is MNHEY and CDR2 is SVGAGI. The CDR3 runs to 15 residues. The CDR3 here is CASSPGQLRRYGYTF. The CDR3 DNA is TGTGCCAGCAGCCCTGGACAGCTGCGACGCTATGGCTACACCTTC.

This chain links TRBV7-3 with TRBJ2-3; D is perhaps TRBD2 (5 bases). CDR1 and CDR2 from the germline V gene are SGHTA and FQGTGA. Deletions cut 2 bases from V and 0 bases from J, with 12 bases between. The CDR3 loop spans 16 amino acids. For the CDR3, the DNA is TGTGCCAGCAGCTTAGGCGCTAGCCTCAGCACAGATACGCAGTATTTT. Amino acids: CASSLGASLSTDTQYF.

The chain has TRBV2 and TRBJ2-2; 9 bases align to TRBD1. The CDR3 totals 14 residues. Germline V lookup: CDR1 SNHLY, CDR2 FYNNEI. The V segment lost 6 bases and the J segment 7 bases; nucleotides outside the gene matches: 6. The CDR3: CASSVGTGYGELFF. The CDR3 DNA reads as TGTGCCAGCAGCGTAGGGACAGGGTACGGGGAGCTGTTTTTT.

This chain joins TRBV6-5 and TRBJ1-2; D ambiguous. The CDR3 consists of 13 residues. Germline V CDR1 and CDR2: MNHEY, SVGAGI. V was pared by 4 bases and J by 2 bases, with 8 bases between. The CDR3 reads CASSLSANYGYTF. DNA of the CDR3: TGTGCCAGCAGTTTAAGCGCGAACTATGGCTACACCTTC.

The chain employs TRBV5-6 and TRBJ2-2; tentatively, D is TRBD1 or TRBD2 (5 bases each). CDR3 length equals 18 residues. V was cut by 3 bases and J by 1 base, with 19 bases left in between. The germline V gene has CDR1 SGHDT and CDR2 YYEEEE. CDR3 residues: CASSSRGRTILNTGELFF. For the CDR3, the DNA is TGTGCCAGCAGCTCCCGGGGACGGACGATACTGAACACCGGGGAGCTGTTTTTT.

This clone was found a few times. The chain uses TRBV4-3 and TRBJ2-5; tentative D call: TRBD1 (6 bases). V lost 0 bases and J 4 bases, leaving 15 bases between the germline ends. The V gene's germline CDR1 is LGHNA and CDR2 YSLEER. This CDR3 region has 16 residues. CDR3 bases: TGCGCCAGCAGCCAAGATTTCGGGGACAATCGAGAGACCCAGTACTTC. It yields the protein CASSQDFGDNRETQYF.

The genes are TRBV10-1 and TRBJ2-1, with D hard to call. Trimming removed 7 bases at V and 3 bases at J, with 19 bases between. The germline V gene encodes CDR1 WNHNN and CDR2 SYGVQD (reference sequence). This CDR3 is built from 16 residues. Here the CDR3 DNA reads TGCGCCAGCACCCCGGCGAGGAACTTACTCTACAATGAGCAGTTCTTC. Its translation is CASTPARNLLYNEQFF.

This clone came up once. This chain uses TRBV6-1 with TRBJ2-3; 7 bases align to TRBD1. The germline V gene encodes CDR1 MNHNS and CDR2 SASEGT. The trim removed 8 bases at V and 3 bases at J, leaving 11 bases unmatched. CDR3 length: 15 amino acids. This CDR3 reads CASPLEGAITDTQYF. CDR3 DNA sequence: TGTGCCAGCCCGTTAGAGGGGGCCATTACAGATACGCAGTATTTT.

This clone was picked up a small number of times. The rearrangement joins TRBV7-3 to TRBJ2-3; the D gene is possibly TRBD2 (6 bases). Germline assignment: CDR1 SGHTA and CDR2 FQGTGA. The CDR3 runs to 12 residues. V was shortened by 5 bases and J by 8 bases, with 11 bases between the two germline ends. Written as DNA, the CDR3 is TGTGCCAGCAGCGAGGGGACTGGTACGCAGTATTTT. It encodes CASSEGTGTQYF.

In its sample, this clone was seen once. V gene TRBV7-2 combines with J gene TRBJ2-1, with 12 bases identical to TRBD1. The trim removed 8 bases at V and 2 bases at J, leaving 1 base unmatched. In germline, CDR1 is SGHTA, CDR2 FQGNSA. There are 14 residues in the CDR3. The CDR3 DNA follows: TGTGCCAGCGGGACAGGGGGCCCCTACAATGAGCAGTTCTTC. Protein: CASGTGGPYNEQFF.